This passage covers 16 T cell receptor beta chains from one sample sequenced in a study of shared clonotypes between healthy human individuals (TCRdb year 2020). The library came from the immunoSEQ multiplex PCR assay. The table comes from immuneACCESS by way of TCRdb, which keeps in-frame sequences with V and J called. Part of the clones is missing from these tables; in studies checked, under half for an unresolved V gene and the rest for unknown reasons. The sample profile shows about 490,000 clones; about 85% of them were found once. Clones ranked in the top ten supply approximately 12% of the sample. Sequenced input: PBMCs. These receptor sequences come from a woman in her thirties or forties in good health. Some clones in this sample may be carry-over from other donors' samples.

CDR3: CASRDGRSWETQYF. In DNA form, the CDR3 reads TGTGCCAGCAGGGACGGACGGTCGTGGGAGACCCAGTACTTC. The chain joins TRBV6-1 to TRBJ2-5; D uncertain. The germline V gene encodes CDR1 MNHNS and CDR2 SASEGT. This CDR3 is built from 14 residues. V lost 6 bases, J lost 5 bases, and 16 bases lay in between.

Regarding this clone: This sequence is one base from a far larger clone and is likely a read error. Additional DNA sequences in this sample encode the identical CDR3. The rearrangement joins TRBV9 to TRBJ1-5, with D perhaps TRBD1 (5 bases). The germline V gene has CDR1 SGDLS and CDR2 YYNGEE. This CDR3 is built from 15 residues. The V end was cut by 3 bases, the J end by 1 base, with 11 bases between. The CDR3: CASSETAYSNQPQHF. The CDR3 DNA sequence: TGTGCCAGCAGCGAGACAGCTTACAGCAATCAGCCCCAGCATTTT.

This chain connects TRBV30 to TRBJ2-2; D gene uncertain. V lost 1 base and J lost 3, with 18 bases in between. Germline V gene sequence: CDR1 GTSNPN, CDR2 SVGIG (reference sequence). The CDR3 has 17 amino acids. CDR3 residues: CAWSGDVSHADTGELFF. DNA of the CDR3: TGTGCCTGGAGTGGAGATGTCTCGCATGCGGACACCGGGGAGCTGTTTTTT.

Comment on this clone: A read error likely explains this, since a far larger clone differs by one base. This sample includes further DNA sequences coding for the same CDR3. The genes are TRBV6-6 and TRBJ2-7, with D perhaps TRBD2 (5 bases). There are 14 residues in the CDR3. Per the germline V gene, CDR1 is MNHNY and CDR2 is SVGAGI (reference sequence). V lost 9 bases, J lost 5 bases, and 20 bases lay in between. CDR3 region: CASRELRRLDEQYF. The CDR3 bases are TGTGCCAGTAGGGAGCTACGTCGGTTGGACGAGCAGTACTTC.

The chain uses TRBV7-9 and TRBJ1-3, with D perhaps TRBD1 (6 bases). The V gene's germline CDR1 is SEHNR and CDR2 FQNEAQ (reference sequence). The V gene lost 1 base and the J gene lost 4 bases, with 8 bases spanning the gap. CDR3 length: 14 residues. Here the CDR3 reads CASSLVQGGNTIYF. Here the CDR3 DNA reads TGTGCCAGCAGCTTAGTCCAGGGGGGAAACACCATATATTTT. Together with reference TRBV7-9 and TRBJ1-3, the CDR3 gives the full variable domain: DTGVSQNPRHKITKRGQNVTFRCDPISEHNRLYWYRQTLGQGPEFLTYFQNEAQLEKSRLLSDRFSAERPKGSFSTLEIQRTEQGDSAMYLCASSLVQGGNTIYFGEGSWLTVV.

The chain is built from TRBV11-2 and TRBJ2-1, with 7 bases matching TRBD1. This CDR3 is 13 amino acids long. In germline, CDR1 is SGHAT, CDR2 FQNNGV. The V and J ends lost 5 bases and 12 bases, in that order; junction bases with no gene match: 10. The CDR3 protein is CASSRDSSSGQFF. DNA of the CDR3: TGTGCCAGCAGCCGGGACAGCAGCTCTGGGCAGTTCTTC.

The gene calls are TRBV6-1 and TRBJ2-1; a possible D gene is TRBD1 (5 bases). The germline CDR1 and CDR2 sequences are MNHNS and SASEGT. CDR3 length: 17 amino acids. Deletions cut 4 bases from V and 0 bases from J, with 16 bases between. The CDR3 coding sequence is TGTGCCAGCAGTGGGCCTTCAGGGAAGCCCTCCTACAATGAGCAGTTCTTC. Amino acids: CASSGPSGKPSYNEQFF.

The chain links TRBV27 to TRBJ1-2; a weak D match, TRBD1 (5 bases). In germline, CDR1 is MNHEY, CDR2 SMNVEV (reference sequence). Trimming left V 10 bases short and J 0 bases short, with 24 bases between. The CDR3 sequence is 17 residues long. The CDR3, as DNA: TGTGCCACCTACTCCCCGACAAGGGGCTTAGCTAACTATGGCTACACCTTC. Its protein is CATYSPTRGLANYGYTF.

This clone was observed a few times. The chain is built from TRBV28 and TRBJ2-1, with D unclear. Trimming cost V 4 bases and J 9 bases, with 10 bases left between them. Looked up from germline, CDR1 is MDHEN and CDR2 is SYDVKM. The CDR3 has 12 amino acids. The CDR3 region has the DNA TGTGCCAGCAGTTCGGGCCCTCCTGAGCAGTTCTTC. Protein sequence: CASSSGPPEQFF.

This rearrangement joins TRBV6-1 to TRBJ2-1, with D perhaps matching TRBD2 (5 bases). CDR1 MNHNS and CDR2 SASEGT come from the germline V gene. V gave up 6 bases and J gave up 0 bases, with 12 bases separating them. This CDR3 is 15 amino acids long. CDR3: CASRTQAASYNEQFF. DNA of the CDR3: TGTGCCAGCAGGACCCAAGCGGCCTCCTACAATGAGCAGTTCTTC.

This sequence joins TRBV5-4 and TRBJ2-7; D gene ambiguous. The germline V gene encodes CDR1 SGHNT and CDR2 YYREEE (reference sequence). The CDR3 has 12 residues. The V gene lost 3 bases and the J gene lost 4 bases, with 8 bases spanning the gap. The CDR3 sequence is CASSSLGYEQYF. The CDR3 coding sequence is TGTGCCAGCAGCTCCCTTGGGTACGAGCAGTACTTC.

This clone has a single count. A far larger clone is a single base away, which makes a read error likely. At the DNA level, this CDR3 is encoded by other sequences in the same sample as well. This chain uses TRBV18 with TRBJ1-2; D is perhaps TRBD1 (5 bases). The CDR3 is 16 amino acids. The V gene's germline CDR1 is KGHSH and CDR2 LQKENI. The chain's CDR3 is CASSPTIQDTNYGYTF. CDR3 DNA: TGTGCCAGCTCACCGACCATCCAGGACACTAACTATGGCTACACATTC.

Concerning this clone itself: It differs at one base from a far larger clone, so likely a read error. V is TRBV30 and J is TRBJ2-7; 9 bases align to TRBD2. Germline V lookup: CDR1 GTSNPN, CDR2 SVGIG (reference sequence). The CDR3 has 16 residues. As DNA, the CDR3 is TGTGCCTGGAGTCTATATGTGACTAGCGGTTCCTACGATCAGTACTTC. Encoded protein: CAWSLYVTSGSYDQYF.

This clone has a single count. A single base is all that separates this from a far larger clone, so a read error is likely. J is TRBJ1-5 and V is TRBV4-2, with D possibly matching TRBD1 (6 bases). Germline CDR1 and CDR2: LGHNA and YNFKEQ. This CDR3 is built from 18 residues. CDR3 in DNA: TGTACCAGCAGCCAACAGCATTACCAACAGGGTTCAAGGCAGCCCCAGCATTTT. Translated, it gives CTSSQQHYQQGSRQPQHF.

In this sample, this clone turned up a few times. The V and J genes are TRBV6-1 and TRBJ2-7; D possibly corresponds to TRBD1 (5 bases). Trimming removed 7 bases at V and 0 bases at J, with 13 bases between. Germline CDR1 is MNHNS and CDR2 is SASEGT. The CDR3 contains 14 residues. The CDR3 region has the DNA TGTGCCAGCAATCCCAGGGTCGGCTCCTACGAGCAGTACTTC. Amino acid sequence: CASNPRVGSYEQYF.

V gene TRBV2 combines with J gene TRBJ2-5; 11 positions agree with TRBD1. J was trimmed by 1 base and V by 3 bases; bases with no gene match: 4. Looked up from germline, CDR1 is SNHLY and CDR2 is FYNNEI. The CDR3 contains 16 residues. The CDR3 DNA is TGTGCCAGCAGTGACGGGACAGGGGGTTCCCAAGAGACCCAGTACTTC. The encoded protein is CASSDGTGGSQETQYF.